This passage covers 18 T cell receptor beta chains from one sample sequenced in a study of blood T cell repertoires in COVID-19. Produced via immunoSEQ multiplex PCR; TCRdb's table is partial and in-frame only. The data show about 310,000 clones, about nine tenths seen once. Material for sequencing was peripheral blood. The receptors were sampled from a man in his fifties or sixties with active or convalescent COVID-19.

This rearrangement joins TRBV6-5 to TRBJ1-5; 7 bases agree with TRBD1. The germline V gene encodes CDR1 MNHEY and CDR2 SVGAGI. The CDR3 runs 14 residues. J was trimmed by 6 bases and V by 7 bases; bases with no gene match: 9. CDR3 DNA sequence: TGTGCCAGCAAAGGAGGACAGGACGTTCAGCCCCAGCATTTT. Amino acid sequence: CASKGGQDVQPQHF.

A remark on this clone: The sample contains more than one DNA sequence encoding this CDR3. The CDR3 protein is CASSIGTGYNEQFF. The DNA for the CDR3 is TGTGCCAGTAGTATTGGAACGGGCTACAATGAGCAGTTCTTC. The chain carries TRBV19 and TRBJ2-1; D gene unclear. There are 14 residues in the CDR3. Per germline, CDR1 LNHDA and CDR2 SQIVND (reference sequence). V dropped 3 bases and J dropped 3 bases, with 9 bases sitting between them.

The rearrangement links TRBV5-1 to TRBJ2-1; weak D call: TRBD2 (5 bases). V was clipped by 0 bases and J by 6 bases, with 13 bases between them. Germline assignment: CDR1 SGHRS and CDR2 YFSETQ. This CDR3 has 15 residues. CDR3 DNA: TGCGCCAGCAGCTTGGTGGCTAGCCGGGGCAATGAGCAGTTCTTC. Its protein is CASSLVASRGNEQFF.

The J gene is TRBJ2-7, the V gene TRBV28; the D gene is possibly TRBD1 (5 bases). Between the trimmed V and J ends, which lost 2 bases and 6 bases, there was a span of 20 bases. Germline assignment: CDR1 MDHEN and CDR2 SYDVKM. This CDR3 spans 16 amino acids. The CDR3 DNA sequence: TGTGCCAGCAGTTTACACGGGTCCCTAGGGGTGACCGAGCAGTACTTC. Translated: CASSLHGSLGVTEQYF.

The rearrangement uses TRBV29-1 and TRBJ2-1; possible D gene TRBD2, 5 bases. Trimming removed 3 bases at V and 12 bases at J, with 15 bases between. The CDR3 covers 12 residues. Germline V gene data show CDR1 as SQVTM and CDR2 as ANQGSEA. The CDR3 DNA reads as TGCAGCGTTGAGTGGGCCGCGGGTGGGCAGTTCTTC. Translated, it gives CSVEWAAGGQFF.

V is TRBV3-1 (or the pseudogene TRBV3-2) and J is TRBJ1-2; a possible D gene is TRBD1 (6 bases). Germline CDR1 reads LGHDT; CDR2 reads YNNKEL (reference sequence). Trimming removed 4 bases from V and 8 bases from J, with 23 bases in between. The CDR3 spans 16 residues. The CDR3 nucleotides read TGTGCCAGCAGCCTATTGACGGGGGGCGGCTATGGAGGCTACACCTTC. Its protein product is CASSLLTGGGYGGYTF.

The genes are TRBV2 and TRBJ1-6, with 8 bases aligning to TRBD1. V lost 4 bases, J lost 5 bases, and 4 bases stayed unmatched. Per germline, CDR1 SNHLY and CDR2 FYNNEI. The CDR3 is 15 residues long. CDR3 amino acids: CASSVRQGNNSPLHF. As DNA, the CDR3 is TGTGCCAGCAGTGTTAGACAGGGGAATAATTCACCCCTCCACTTT.

The chain employs TRBV7-8 and TRBJ1-5; D is ambiguous. Germline values: CDR1 SGHVS, CDR2 FQNEAQ. V dropped 1 base and J dropped 9 bases, with 22 bases sitting between them. The CDR3 has 17 residues. CDR3 in amino acids: CASSLEMALNGLGPQHF. For the CDR3, the DNA is TGTGCCAGCAGCTTAGAAATGGCCTTGAACGGGTTGGGGCCCCAGCATTTT.

CDR3 amino acids: CASSSDREVGYTF. The DNA of the CDR3 is TGTGCCAGCAGTTCGGACAGGGAAGTGGGCTACACCTTC. The chain carries TRBV27 and TRBJ1-2; 8 nucleotides agree with TRBD1. CDR3 length: 13 amino acids. Trimming at V came to 4 bases and at J to 8 bases, leaving 6 bases not matched to a gene. Germline CDR1 is MNHEY and CDR2 is SMNVEV (reference sequence).

This clone was seen a few times. The chain carries TRBV12-5 and TRBJ1-2, with TRBD1 identical over 9 bases. V dropped 5 bases and J dropped 6; count of bases not matched to a gene: 10. The CDR3 has 15 amino acids. Germline V lookup: CDR1 LGHNT, CDR2 FRNRAP. The CDR3 loop is CASGADGTGQDGYTF. The CDR3 nucleotides are TGTGCTAGTGGTGCCGACGGGACAGGGCAAGATGGCTACACCTTC.

Written as DNA, the CDR3 is TGTGCCAGCAGTTACAATGGGGGGAGGAGCACTGAAGCTTTCTTT. Protein sequence: CASSYNGGRSTEAFF. This chain uses TRBV6-5 with TRBJ1-1, with TRBD1 as a possible D gene (5 bases). The CDR3 extends over 15 amino acids. V lost 2 bases and J 4 bases, leaving 14 bases between the germline ends. Per germline, CDR1 MNHEY and CDR2 SVGAGI.

The chain joins TRBV19 to TRBJ1-1, with D unclear. The germline V and J ends were trimmed by 2 bases and 1 base, with 8 bases remaining between them. The CDR3 has 14 residues. Germline V gene data show CDR1 as LNHDA and CDR2 as SQIVND (reference sequence). CDR3 nucleotides: TGTGCCAGTAGTATAAGGGCGGGGAACACTGAAGCTTTCTTT. Translating gives CASSIRAGNTEAFF.

The V and J genes are TRBV28 and TRBJ1-6; TRBD1 aligns across 7 bases. V lost 4 bases to trimming and J lost 4 bases; unmatched junction nucleotides: 4. Germline assignment: CDR1 MDHEN and CDR2 SYDVKM. The CDR3 is 15 residues long. DNA for the CDR3: TGTGCCAGCAGTTCCGGGACAGATTATAATTCACCCCTCCACTTT. Translated, it gives CASSSGTDYNSPLHF.

CDR3 loop: CAISERETGTDAGNTIYF. The CDR3 DNA follows: TGTGCCATCAGTGAGAGAGAAACCGGGACAGACGCTGGAAACACCATATATTTT. The V and J genes are TRBV10-3 and TRBJ1-3; 7 nucleotides agree with TRBD1. The CDR3 loop spans 18 amino acids. V shed 2 bases and J 2 bases; nucleotides not matched to a gene: 12. CDR1 ENHRY and CDR2 SYGVKD come from the germline V gene.

This clone occurred a few times. The V gene is TRBV12-3 or TRBV12-4, the J gene TRBJ1-1; 7 bases are shared with TRBD1. This CDR3 has 13 amino acids. Germline trimming cut 5 bases from V and 4 bases from J; bases unmatched to any gene: 4. The CDR3 nucleotides are TGTGCCAGCAGTCCAAGGGGGCGCACTGAAGCTTTCTTT. Translated, it gives CASSPRGRTEAFF.

V is TRBV3-1 (or the pseudogene TRBV3-2) and J is TRBJ1-6; 7 nucleotides agree with TRBD1. The CDR3 is 13 residues long. V was clipped by 9 bases and J by 5 bases; unmatched bases: 4. In germline, CDR1 is LGHDT, CDR2 YNNKEL (reference sequence). Here the CDR3 reads CASQGQNNSPLHF. The DNA for the CDR3 is TGTGCCAGTCAGGGACAGAATAATTCACCCCTCCACTTT.

This chain's CDR3 is CSLSRGDTQYF. For the CDR3, the DNA is TGCAGCTTGTCCCGGGGAGATACGCAGTATTTT. J is TRBJ2-3 and V is TRBV29-1; a possible D gene is TRBD2 (5 bases). The CDR3 sequence is 11 residues long. V gave up 8 bases and J gave up 5 bases, with 11 bases separating them. Germline V gene data show CDR1 as SQVTM and CDR2 as ANQGSEA.

The chain is built from TRBV3-1 (or the pseudogene TRBV3-2) and TRBJ2-7; a possible D gene is TRBD2 (5 bases). Germline V gives CDR1 LGHDT, CDR2 YNNKEL (reference sequence). Between the trimmed V and J ends, which lost 0 bases and 6 bases, there was a span of 12 bases. The CDR3 is 14 residues long. Written as DNA, the CDR3 is TGTGCCAGCAGCCAAGATGGAACTAGTTCCGAGCAGTACTTC. Translating gives CASSQDGTSSEQYF.